This TCR beta chain is from a study of post-analysis software for immune sequencing data. Study results and caveats: The five TRBV segments detected at higher frequency in patients than in controls included TRBV5-6, TRBV5-1 and TRBV20-1.

This CDR3 has 15 amino acids. Germline V CDR1 and CDR2: SGHDT, YYEEEE. V lost 4 bases, J lost 1 base, and 6 bases stayed unmatched. The TCR beta cDNA libraries contained unique molecular identifiers. One entry per CDR3 protein results from TCRdb running MiXCR on the PCR reads. The sample contains 650,000 to 850,000 distinct CDR3 sequences, roughly 58% of which appear only once. This clonotype came up once. What it binds is not known. The sequenced sample was blood. This chain uses TRBV5-6 with TRBJ1-1; 8 nucleotides agree with TRBD1. The TCR sequence derives from a girl aged 10 to 17 with multiple sclerosis. The CDR3: CASSAGQGRNTEAFF. The CDR3 DNA reads TGTGCCAGCAGCGCAGGACAGGGTCGGAACACTGAAGCTTTCTTT.